These T cell receptor beta chains were read from a single sample in a study of blood T cells in healthy people across ages. Each CDR3 protein gets one entry after TCRdb re-called the 5' RACE reads with MiXCR. The sample includes some 860,000 distinct CDR3 sequences, more than 50% seen only once; the top ten take more than 25%. Sequenced material: blood. These receptors originate from a man in his forties in good health. Each CDR3 is given with its conserved first and last residue. The order of the fields is D gene, V gene, clone size, J gene, CDR3 protein, CDR3 DNA. A D gene is named only where the DNA matches it firmly. Clone size is stated in some rows and not others, as once, few, many or a class when expanded.

d_call: -
v_call: TRBV29-1
clone_size: -
j_call: TRBJ2-5
cdr3_aa: CSVGQLGRGEETQYF
cdr3_nt: TGCAGCGTTGGCCAGTTGGGCAGGGGTGAGGAGACCCAGTACTTC

d_call: TRBD1
v_call: TRBV7-6
clone_size: -
j_call: TRBJ2-5
cdr3_aa: CASSPSTGALRETQYF
cdr3_nt: TGTGCCAGCAGCCCATCGACAGGGGCCCTTCGGGAGACCCAGTACTTC

d_call: -
v_call: TRBV5-1
clone_size: -
j_call: TRBJ2-5
cdr3_aa: CASSTAATQETQYF
cdr3_nt: TGCGCCAGCAGTACGGCGGCGACACAAGAGACCCAGTACTTC

d_call: -
v_call: TRBV9
clone_size: once
j_call: TRBJ2-3
cdr3_aa: CASGVVLGSGGTQYF
cdr3_nt: TGTGCCAGCGGCGTAGTACTGGGCTCTGGTGGTACGCAGTATTTT

d_call: -
v_call: TRBV29-1
clone_size: -
j_call: TRBJ2-7
cdr3_aa: CSVEIRAGEQYF
cdr3_nt: TGCAGCGTTGAAATCAGGGCGGGGGAGCAGTACTTC

d_call: -
v_call: TRBV27
clone_size: few
j_call: TRBJ2-7
cdr3_aa: CASSGGTVPYEQYF
cdr3_nt: TGTGCCAGCAGTGGAGGGACAGTTCCCTACGAGCAGTACTTC

d_call: -
v_call: TRBV7-9
clone_size: few
j_call: TRBJ2-5
cdr3_aa: CASSLAREETQYF
cdr3_nt: TGTGCCAGCAGCTTAGCTAGGGAAGAGACCCAGTACTTC

d_call: TRBD1
v_call: TRBV27
clone_size: -
j_call: TRBJ1-1
cdr3_aa: CASSPTVSGTGGAFF
cdr3_nt: TGTGCCAGCAGTCCGACAGTAAGCGGGACAGGGGGAGCTTTCTTT

d_call: TRBD1
v_call: TRBV5-1
clone_size: -
j_call: TRBJ2-7
cdr3_aa: CASSTGQGDETYNEQYF
cdr3_nt: TGCGCCAGCAGCACCGGACAGGGGGACGAAACCTACAATGAGCAGTACTTC

d_call: -
v_call: TRBV20-1
clone_size: -
j_call: TRBJ1-6
cdr3_aa: CSAGSSAGYNSPLHF
cdr3_nt: TGCAGTGCTGGTAGCTCGGCGGGGTATAATTCACCCCTCCACTTT